This TCR beta chain was retrieved from a study of cytomegalovirus exposure and HLA in healthy donors. Study-wide findings and caveats: The study recorded 160 or so TCR beta chains that were cytomegalovirus-associated. Reportedly, fewer N-insertions than the roughly 700-donor mean appeared in an Asian-associated ancestry cluster in a later analysis. When analyzed later, a missense DCLRE1C variant was found to be linked to TCR beta V- and J-gene trimming.

The PCR made use of 60 Vbeta and 13 Jbeta primers. Sequencing used immunoSEQ multiplex PCR; TCRdb keeps in-frame clones, though not all of them. The profile covers roughly 88,000 clones, with 76% appearing a single time and roughly 5% taken by the ten largest. CDR3 length: 14 residues. CDR1 is SGHTA and CDR2 is FQGNSA in the germline V gene. Trimming took 0 bases from V and 3 from J, leaving 8 bases between them. About this clone itself: Its antigen is unidentified.

The chain recombines TRBV7-2 with TRBJ2-5; D is unclear. Sequenced material: PBMCs. This sequence originates from a man aged 25-40 years in good health and CMV-seropositive. The CDR3 reads CASSLAMRKETQYF. The CDR3 coding sequence is TGTGCCAGCAGCTTAGCAATGAGGAAAGAGACCCAGTACTTC.